What follows are 2 T cell receptor beta chains derived from one specimen sequenced in a study of blood T cell repertoires in COVID-19. Profiling relied on immunoSEQ multiplex PCR, and the TCRdb table lists in-frame clones only, not all of them. In the table there are fewer than 350,000 clones, roughly 85% of which are singletons. Sequences were obtained from PBMCs or T cells enriched from blood (not recorded which). Source of these receptors: a man younger than 40 who had recovered from COVID-19.

The chain is built from TRBV5-3 and TRBJ1-5, with a tentative D call TRBD1 (5 bases). TRBV5-3 is an ORF, with its function uncertain. Trimming removed 4 bases from V and 7 bases from J, with 15 bases in between. CDR3 length equals 14 residues. CDR3 sequence: CARSHTQGRQPQHF. Here the CDR3 DNA reads TGTGCCAGAAGCCATACGCAGGGTAGACAGCCCCAGCATTTT.

The chain combines TRBV9 with TRBJ1-1; D is unresolved. Germline V lookup: CDR1 SGDLS, CDR2 YYNGEE. V was clipped by 2 bases and J by 3 bases, with 11 bases between them. The CDR3 has 14 residues. CDR3 sequence: CASSVLSQDTEAFF. The DNA for the CDR3 is TGTGCCAGCAGCGTCCTATCCCAAGACACTGAAGCTTTCTTT.